The 10 T cell receptor beta chains reported below all come from one sample, sequenced in a study of T cell responses to AZD1222 COVID-19 vaccine. Generated by immunoSEQ multiplex PCR, the TCRdb table keeps only in-frame clones and is missing some. The sample yields around 140,000 clones, under 90% seen once. The source was peripheral blood, collected 28 days after the second AZD1222 dose. These receptors originate from an adult who received the AZD1222 COVID-19 vaccine.

This clone occurred a few times. The chain uses TRBV4-3 and TRBJ2-7, with D perhaps TRBD1 (6 bases). This CDR3 comprises 14 residues. V lost 0 bases to trimming and J lost 3 bases, with 9 bases between them. Germline V lookup: CDR1 LGHNA, CDR2 YSLEER. The CDR3 DNA follows: TGCGCCAGCAGCCAAGACAGGGGACGCTACGAGCAGTACTTC. Its translation: CASSQDRGRYEQYF.

The gene calls are TRBV19 and TRBJ2-1; possible D gene TRBD1, 5 bases. The germline CDR1 and CDR2 sequences are LNHDA and SQIVND (reference sequence). CDR3 length equals 14 residues. Trimming removed 3 bases from V and 1 base from J, with 7 bases in between. The CDR3 DNA is TGTGCCAGTAGTATCAGGGTGTCCTACAATGAGCAGTTCTTC. It codes for CASSIRVSYNEQFF.

This clone turned up a few times. V gene TRBV28 combines with J gene TRBJ1-1; D is possibly TRBD1 (6 bases). In germline, CDR1 is MDHEN, CDR2 SYDVKM. The CDR3 has 12 residues. DNA of the CDR3: TGTGGTACGGGGGCCGCCGGAACTGAAGCTTTCTTT. Residues: CGTGAAGTEAFF.

V is TRBV28 and J is TRBJ2-2; TRBD1 aligns across 8 bases. CDR3 length: 15 amino acids. CDR1 is MDHEN and CDR2 is SYDVKM in the germline V gene. Germline trimming cut 6 bases from V and 6 bases from J; bases unmatched to any gene: 9. CDR3 sequence (DNA): TGTGCCAGCAGCCAACAGGGGGAGTGGGCCGGGGAGCTGTTTTTT. It yields the protein CASSQQGEWAGELFF. The variable domain in full, completed from reference TRBV28 and TRBJ2-2, reads DVKVTQSSRYLVKRTGEKVFLECVQDMDHENMFWYRQDPGLGLRLIYFSYDVKMKEKGDIPEGYSVSREKKERFSLILESASTNQTSMYLCASSQQGEWAGELFFGEGSRLTVL.

The CDR3 protein is CASSERSDTGELFF. The CDR3 coding sequence is TGCGCCAGCAGTGAGCGGTCGGACACCGGGGAGCTGTTTTTT. The V call is TRBV10-2, the J call TRBJ2-2; no firm D call. The V gene's germline CDR1 is WSHSY and CDR2 SAAADI. The ends were cut back, 2 bases at V and 3 bases at J, with 7 bases in the middle. The CDR3 has 14 residues.

This clone occurred once. At one of its ends the junction is not consistent with the germline gene, which may arise from a read error. The rearrangement links TRBV27 to TRBJ2-2; 7 positions match TRBD2. The germline gives CDR1 MNHEY, CDR2 SMNVEV (reference sequence). This CDR3 is built from 17 residues. The DNA of the CDR3 is TGTGCCAGCACCCTGGGGCCGGGGAGGGCGAACACCAGGGAGCTGTTTTTT. The encoded protein is CASTLGPGRANTRELFF.

V usage is TRBV7-3 and J usage is TRBJ2-7; tentative D call: TRBD2 (5 bases). V was cut by 4 bases and J by 0 bases, with 13 bases left in between. Germline CDR1 is SGHTA and CDR2 is FQGTGA. This CDR3 has 15 residues. CDR3 sequence (DNA): TGTGCCAGCAGCTCCTCCGGGGTGTACTCCTACGAGCAGTACGTC. Its translation: CASSSSGVYSYEQYV.

This chain uses TRBV5-1 with TRBJ1-3; unclear D gene. Trimming pared 0 bases from V and 0 bases from J, leaving 10 bases between. This CDR3 has 16 amino acids. From germline, CDR1 is SGHRS and CDR2 YFSETQ. The CDR3 DNA sequence: TGCGCCAGCAGCTTGGTACCGGAAGACTCTGGAAACACCATATATTTT. It encodes CASSLVPEDSGNTIYF.

The J gene is TRBJ2-7, the V gene TRBV20-1, with unresolved D. V was shortened by 6 bases and J by 2 bases, with 8 bases between the two germline ends. The CDR3 has 11 residues. Germline V gene lookup returns CDR1 DFQATT and CDR2 SNEGSKA (reference sequence). CDR3 sequence reads: CSARGAYEQYV. The CDR3 DNA follows: TGCAGTGCCCGTGGTGCCTACGAGCAGTACGTC.

This sequence joins TRBV12-3 or TRBV12-4 and TRBJ2-1, with unresolved D. With 7 bases removed from V and 3 bases from J, the gap between germline ends came to 7 bases. The CDR3 totals 12 residues. The CDR3 reads CASTDRYNEQFF. CDR3 coding DNA: TGTGCCAGCACCGACCGCTACAATGAGCAGTTCTTC.